The following is a T cell receptor (beta chain) sequence with its context. What it binds is not known. Clones were read by immunoSEQ multiplex PCR, and TCRdb kept only the in-frame ones, dropping some. The sample includes 160,000 or so clones, roughly 86% of them seen just once. The data originate from a study of T cell responses to AZD1222 COVID-19 vaccine. Study results and limitations: There were mostly white British donors and more females than males, and clonal diversity was possibly underestimated. Only a handful of individuals given AZD1222 were seropositive at baseline. Across spike, vaccine-associated CD4 TCRs were found, dominant at 160-218 and 743-854.

The CDR3 totals 16 residues. Germline V gives CDR1 LNHDA, CDR2 SQIVND (reference sequence). The germline V and J ends were trimmed by 9 bases and 5 bases, with 26 bases remaining between them. Source: peripheral blood, taken on day 0 of AZD1222 vaccination. This receptor was obtained from an adult in good health. The V gene is TRBV19, the J gene TRBJ2-7; weak D call: TRBD2 (7 bases). In nucleotides, the CDR3 is TGTGCCAGCCCCAGGGTGGGCGGGGGCCAGAGGGACGAGCAGTACTTC. Encoded protein: CASPRVGGGQRDEQYF.